These T cell receptor beta chains were read from a single sample in a study of blood T cells in healthy people across ages. From the 5' RACE reads, TCRdb called clonotypes with MiXCR, one entry per CDR3 protein. The top ten hold 22% of the sample, which has about 830,000 distinct CDR3 sequences, about 62% seen once. The sequenced sample was blood. These receptors originate from a man aged 30 to 45 in good health. Both conserved end residues are part of each CDR3. D genes are given only for firm matches. The size of a clone is reported for some rows only, either as once, few or many, or as a class for expanded clones.

v_call	clone_size	j_call	d_call	cdr3_nt	cdr3_aa
TRBV29-1	.	TRBJ2-5	.	TGCAGCATGAAACAGGGAGTCCAGTACTTC	CSMKQGVQYF
TRBV7-8	.	TRBJ2-7	.	TGTGCCAGCAGCAGGACGGCTGTATCCTACGAGCAGTACTTC	CASSRTAVSYEQYF
TRBV9	.	TRBJ2-4	.	TGTGCCAGCAGCGTAGCTTCGCAGTTTAGAGCCAAAAACATTCAGTACTTC	CASSVASQFRAKNIQYF
TRBV6-5	.	TRBJ2-4	TRBD1	TGTGCCAGCAGAACGGACAGGGGGCCGGAAAACATTCAGTACTTC	CASRTDRGPENIQYF
TRBV20-1	few	TRBJ2-3	TRBD2	TGCAGTATCCGAGGGCTAGCGGCCGGCACCACGCAGTATTTT	CSIRGLAAGTTQYF
TRBV5-1	.	TRBJ2-6	.	TGCGCCAGCAGCTTGGTGATAGGGGCCGGCAGCTCTGGGGCCAACGTCCTGACTTTC	CASSLVIGAGSSGANVLTF
TRBV20-1	few	TRBJ2-7	.	TGCAGCGCGAACAGGGATGACTACGAGCAGTACTTC	CSANRDDYEQYF
TRBV5-1	.	TRBJ2-6	.	TGCGCCAACAGCTCGACAGGGACTGAGGCCAACGTCCTGACTTTC	CANSSTGTEANVLTF
TRBV7-6	.	TRBJ2-3	TRBD2	TGTGCCAGCAGCGGCACGGGGGGGCCTACAGATACGCAGTATTTT	CASSGTGGPTDTQYF
TRBV3-1	.	TRBJ1-5	.	TGTGCCAGCAGCCAGGGACCGGATGGCCCCCAGCATTTT	CASSQGPDGPQHF
TRBV20-1	.	TRBJ1-2	TRBD1	TGCAGTGCTAAGGGGGTGGACAGGGTTGGCTACACCTTC	CSAKGVDRVGYTF
TRBV7-2	.	TRBJ1-5	.	TGTGCCAGCAGCCTGAGCCCAGGGGTTGGTGGCAATCAGCCCCAGCATTTT	CASSLSPGVGGNQPQHF
TRBV28	once	TRBJ2-7	.	TGTGCCAGCAGAACTCCTAGCGAGGGTACCTACGAGCAGTACTTC	CASRTPSEGTYEQYF
TRBV2	.	TRBJ1-2	.	TGTGCCAGCAGGCCCCTCAAAACAGGGAAGGAATATCCGGGCGGCTACACCTTC	CASRPLKTGKEYPGGYTF
TRBV6-1	.	TRBJ2-7	TRBD1	TGTGCCAGCCGAGTGGGACAGAGCTTCTACGAGCAGTACTTC	CASRVGQSFYEQYF
TRBV20-1	.	TRBJ2-5	.	TGCAGTGCTACCCCCGGAGACGGAGAAGAGACCCAGTACTTC	CSATPGDGEETQYF
TRBV27	.	TRBJ2-6	.	TGTGCCAGCAGTTTACGTTCCCGCTCTGGGGCCAACGTCCTGACTTTC	CASSLRSRSGANVLTF
TRBV7-3	few	TRBJ2-5	.	TGTGCCAGCAGCTTAAGGGTCGGTGTTGCGGAGACCCAGTACTTC	CASSLRVGVAETQYF
TRBV21-1	few	TRBJ1-2	.	TGTGCCAGCAGCAAAGTTGATTTTGGCTACACCTTC	CASSKVDFGYTF
TRBV6-5	.	TRBJ2-1	TRBD2	TGTGCCAGCAGTTACTCGACTAGCGGGAGGACCCGGGAGCAGTTCTTC	CASSYSTSGRTREQFF
TRBV20-1	.	TRBJ2-1	.	TGCAGTGCTTCCCGGGACTGGGAAGAGACCCAGTTCTTC	CSASRDWEETQFF
TRBV7-2	.	TRBJ2-5	.	TGTGCCAGCACCAGCTTGTACCAAGAGACCCAGTACTTC	CASTSLYQETQYF
TRBV28	.	TRBJ2-5	TRBD2	TGTGCCAGCAGTTTACTCCTAGCGGGAGCACCGCAGTACTTC	CASSLLLAGAPQYF
TRBV7-2	.	TRBJ2-1	TRBD1	TGTGCCAGCAGCCTCTTCCGGGACCCCAGGGGGTACTACAATGAGCAGTTCTTC	CASSLFRDPRGYYNEQFF
TRBV7-2	.	TRBJ1-5	.	TGTGCCAGCAGCTACCTTCCTCGGGGGCATCAGCCCCAGCATTTT	CASSYLPRGHQPQHF
TRBV28	.	TRBJ2-3	.	TGTGCCAGCAGTGGTGGTGGGGTGAGCACAGATACGCAGTATTTT	CASSGGGVSTDTQYF
TRBV6-5	.	TRBJ2-7	TRBD2	TGTGCCAGCAGTTTATCAGGGCGACTAGCGGGGGGGCATCAGTACTTC	CASSLSGRLAGGHQYF
TRBV29-1	.	TRBJ2-7	TRBD1	TGCAGCGCAGAAGGGGGCGTGCTGAACGAGCAGTACTTC	CSAEGGVLNEQYF
TRBV5-6	once	TRBJ2-5	TRBD1	TGTGCCAGCAGCATAGGGACAGGGGGTGAGCAGTACTTC	CASSIGTGGEQYF
TRBV21-1	few	TRBJ2-1	.	TGTGCCAGCAGCAGGGAGGGTTGCGATGAGCAGTTCTTC	CASSREGCDEQFF
TRBV7-2	.	TRBJ2-1	TRBD2	TGTGCCAGCAGCCCGACTAGCGGTATTCGTGGTGAGCAGTTCTTC	CASSPTSGIRGEQFF
TRBV7-9	.	TRBJ2-1	TRBD2	TGTGCCAGCAGGTTAGCGGGAAACGTGTACAATGAGCAGTTCTTC	CASRLAGNVYNEQFF
TRBV19	few	TRBJ2-1	TRBD1	TGTGCCAGTAGTAACAGGGGTGACGGTGAGCAGTTCTTC	CASSNRGDGEQFF
TRBV4-1	.	TRBJ2-4	TRBD2	TGCGCCAGCAGCCAAGGCGTGACTAGCGGGGTTAAAGCCAAAAACATTCAGTACTTC	CASSQGVTSGVKAKNIQYF
TRBV20-1	.	TRBJ2-7	TRBD1	TGCAGTGCTAGGGTACCCGGGACAGTGATATACGAGCAGTACTTC	CSARVPGTVIYEQYF
TRBV18	.	TRBJ2-7	.	TGTGCCAGCTCACGTCTACGGGACCTTCCCTACGAGCAGTACTTC	CASSRLRDLPYEQYF
TRBV28	.	TRBJ1-5	TRBD1	TGTGCCAGCAGCTACGGACAGGGGCATCGCAATCAGCCCCAGCATTTT	CASSYGQGHRNQPQHF
TRBV2	.	TRBJ1-2	TRBD1	TGTGCCAGCACCCCGACCGACAGGGCTCATGGCTACACCTTC	CASTPTDRAHGYTF
TRBV7-2	.	TRBJ1-2	.	TGTGCCAGCAGCTTAGCCGTATCTGAGGATGGCTACACCTTC	CASSLAVSEDGYTF
TRBV6-2/TRBV6-3	many	TRBJ2-2	.	TGTGCCAGCAGTTACTCGGCCTTTAGCGGGGAGCTGTTTTTT	CASSYSAFSGELFF
TRBV20-1	few	TRBJ2-7	TRBD2	TGCAGTGCGCGGACTAGCGGGAGGTCCGAGCAGTACTTC	CSARTSGRSEQYF
TRBV27	.	TRBJ1-6	TRBD1	TGTGCCAGCAGTTTAAGGGCTGGGGGGACAGGGACTTATAATTCACCCCTCCACTTT	CASSLRAGGTGTYNSPLHF
TRBV10-1	.	TRBJ2-3	.	TGCGCCAGCAGTGACCCTTCCGATAATACGCAGTATTTT	CASSDPSDNTQYF
TRBV20-1	.	TRBJ2-7	TRBD1	TGCAGTGCTACCCGACCCCCGGGACAGGGCCTCGAGCAGTACTTC	CSATRPPGQGLEQYF
TRBV20-1	.	TRBJ1-1	.	TGCAGTGCTCGAAACCGGGTCTCCCCAAACACTGAAGCTTTCTTT	CSARNRVSPNTEAFF
TRBV6-1	.	TRBJ2-3	.	TGTGCCAGCAGTGTAGGTCAGGGGTCAGATACGCAGTATTTT	CASSVGQGSDTQYF
TRBV29-1	.	TRBJ1-6	TRBD1	TGCAGCGTTTCTGAGACAGGGAGTTCACCCCTCCACTTT	CSVSETGSSPLHF
TRBV29-1	.	TRBJ1-2	.	.	CSVYVQFVGYGCTF
TRBV11-2	.	TRBJ2-1	.	TGTGCCAGCAGCCGTGAGCTCCAGTTCTTC	CASSRELQFF
TRBV7-2	.	TRBJ2-7	TRBD1	TGTGCCAGCAAGCTTAATTCAGGGGGCGACGACCAGTACTTC	CASKLNSGGDDQYF